Shown below are 17 T cell receptor delta chains from a single sample sequenced in a study of γδ T cells in repeated Plasmodium falciparum infection. TCRdb repeated clone calling on the multiplex PCR reads with CATT. The data hold roughly 93,000 delta-chain clones, with 0.98% observed a single time. Bulk repertoires came from Vgamma9/Vdelta2+ or Vdelta2-negative gammadelta T cells flow-sorted from PBMC. The source material was gamma-delta T cells from blood. These receptors were collected from a pool of human donors (malaria-infected and uninfected, not separated).

This clone was recorded at least ten times. Given a far larger clone just one base away, this is likely a sequencing read error. This CDR3 is also generated by other DNA sequences in the sample. The chain joins TRDV2 to TRDJ1; possible D gene TRDD2, 5 bases. Per the germline V gene, CDR1 is GEAIGNYY and CDR2 is EKD. The CDR3 is 17 residues long. V gave up 5 bases and J gave up 2 bases, with 23 bases separating them. The DNA of the CDR3 is TGTGCCTGTGGTCCTAGTGGAACCTACTCCCGGACCGATAAACTCATCTTT. Translated: CACGPSGTYSRTDKLIF.

This clone showed up just a few times. Only one base separates this from a far larger clonotype, so it likely reflects a read error. Other DNA sequences in this specimen translate into the identical CDR3. The V gene is TRDV2, the J gene TRDJ1, with a tentative D call TRDD3 (5 bases). Here the J gene was assigned by germline matching of the DNA, as TCRdb has none. The CDR3 runs 15 residues. Per germline, CDR1 GEAIGNYY and CDR2 EKD. Trimming pared 3 bases from V and 0 bases from J, leaving 13 bases between. CDR3 region: CACDGITEYTDKLIF. CDR3 sequence (DNA): TGTGCCTGTGACGGGATTACTGAGTACACCGATAAACTCATCTTT.

Remarks on this clone: TCRdb pairs this DNA with a much larger clone's protein that differs at residue 13, likely a read error; the protein shown was translated from the DNA. The rearrangement joins TRDV1 to TRDJ1, with 8 positions matching TRDD3. No J gene is reported in TCRdb; it was inferred here by comparing the DNA with germline. The CDR3 has 18 residues. Germline V gene lookup returns CDR1 TSWWSYY and CDR2 QGS. With 5 bases clipped from V and 3 bases from J, the junction kept 17 bases outside the gene matches. CDR3: CALGTSRSVGDEADKLIF. CDR3 coding DNA: TGTGCTCTTGGGACCTCGAGGTCCGTGGGGGATGAAGCCGATAAACTCATCTTT.

Turning to this clone: The protein given by TCRdb reflects a much larger clone and differs at residue 16 from this DNA's translation, likely from a read error; the protein shown is the DNA's translation. No call exists for the J gene, whereas the V gene is TRDV1; the table's D gene call, TRDD3, was not cross checked with the DNA. The germline V gene encodes CDR1 TSWWSYY and CDR2 QGS. The CDR3 extends over 18 amino acids. DNA for the CDR3: TGTGCTCTTGGGGAAGTGGCTCTGGGGGATACCGACACCGATAAACACATCTTT. It is translated as CALGEVALGDTDTDKHIF.

This clone was seen more than once but under ten times. TCRdb attributes to this sequence the protein of a much larger clone, which differs from the DNA translation at residue 14; a read error is likely, and the protein displayed is translated from the DNA. The chain couples TRDV1 to TRDJ1; D remains unclear. Germline V gene lookup returns CDR1 TSWWSYY and CDR2 QGS. This CDR3 comprises 18 residues. The V end was cut by 1 base, the J end by 7 bases, with 25 bases between. The CDR3 DNA sequence: TGTGCTCTTGGGGAACCACCCCTCGCGGAACCCCCAGTCGGTAAACTCATCTTT. This encodes CALGEPPLAEPPVGKLIF.

As regards this clone: This sequence is one base from a far larger clone and is likely a read error. Other DNA sequences in this sample translate to the same CDR3. V gene TRDV1 was called; the J gene was not; the table names TRDD3, a call not compared with the DNA. The CDR3 contains 21 residues. Germline V gene lookup returns CDR1 TSWWSYY and CDR2 QGS. The chain's CDR3 is CALGEHGGSSYRGIQGDKLIF. CDR3 bases: TGTGCTCTTGGGGAACATGGTGGATCTTCCTACCGGGGGATACAGGGCGATAAGCTCATCTTT.

This clone occurred a few times. TCRdb records a much larger clone's protein for this DNA, with a difference at residue 17 that likely arises from a read error; the protein given is the translation of the DNA. The chain links TRDV2 to TRDJ1; 10 nucleotides align to TRDD3. TCRdb is silent on the J gene; assignment here came from matching the DNA to germline. CDR3 size: 21 residues. CDR1 GEAIGNYY and CDR2 EKD come from the germline V gene. The CDR3 coding sequence is TGTGCCTGTGACACCGTCTCACCTCCGACCGTACTGGGGGATCACACCAATAAACTCATCTTT. This sequence encodes CACDTVSPPTVLGDHTNKLIF.

This clone has only a few counts. TCRdb shows a much larger clone's protein in place of this DNA's translation, and the two differ at residue 6, likely through a read error; the protein shown is translated from the DNA. This sequence joins TRDV1 and TRDJ1, with D possibly being TRDD3 (5 bases). The J gene was missing in TCRdb and was found by matching the end of the DNA to germline. The CDR3 extends over 21 amino acids. Germline loops: CDR1 TSWWSYY, CDR2 QGS. V gave up 1 base and J gave up 4 bases, with 31 bases separating them. CDR3 residues: CALGEPWCPALGCSPDDKLIF. The CDR3 DNA reads TGTGCTCTTGGGGAACCGTGGTGTCCCGCGTTGGGGTGTTCCCCGGACGATAAACTCATCTTT.

This clone has only a few counts. A far larger clone is a single base away, which makes a read error likely. The identical CDR3 is also encoded by other nucleotide sequences in the sample. The V call is TRDV1, the J call TRDJ1, with TRDD3 matching over 8 bases. TCRdb does not report a J gene; here it was assigned by matching the DNA to germline references. CDR1 and CDR2 from the germline V gene are TSWWSYY and QGS. The CDR3 loop spans 20 amino acids. V was pared by 2 bases and J by 0 bases, with 17 bases of the junction left unmatched. DNA of the CDR3: TGTGCTCTTGGGGAAGTTCCGACTGGGGGTCTACGTCCTTACACCGATAAACTCATCTTT. Its protein product is CALGEVPTGGLRPYTDKLIF.

Worth noting for this clone: TCRdb's entry gives the protein of a much larger clone, which mismatches this DNA's translation at residue 3, likely from a read error; the protein reported here is translated from the DNA. This chain links TRDV2 with TRDJ1; 8 bases match TRDD3. TCRdb leaves out the J gene; it was filled in here by matching the DNA to germline. Germline assignment: CDR1 GEAIGNYY and CDR2 EKD. The CDR3 contains 17 residues. CDR3 loop: CARDTVLGATQTDKLIF. CDR3 sequence (DNA): TGTGCCCGTGATACCGTACTGGGGGCGACGCAAACCGATAAACTCATCTTT.

Regarding this clone: The protein TCRdb lists belongs to a much larger clone and differs from this DNA's translation at residue 7, which points to a read error; the protein shown is made from the DNA. The chain is built from TRDV1 and TRDJ1; maybe TRDD1 (5 bases). Germline CDR1 and CDR2: TSWWSYY and QGS. The CDR3 spans 18 residues. The V gene lost 4 bases and the J gene lost 4 bases, with 25 bases spanning the gap. The CDR3 DNA is TGTGCTCTTGGGGTCTCAATAGGTACGCGTACCTTGGACGATAAACTCATCTTT. This gives the protein CALGVSIGTRTLDDKLIF.

In this sample, this clone turned up a few times. TCRdb's listed protein matches a much larger clone and diverges from this DNA's translation at residue 9, likely through a read error; the protein shown comes from the DNA. The chain recombines TRDV2 with TRDJ3; 8 positions agree with TRDD3. TCRdb carries no J gene annotation; the J gene was assigned here by matching the DNA with germline. The ends lost 0 bases at V and 0 bases at J; junction bases unmatched: 15. This CDR3 has 22 amino acids. The germline gives CDR1 GEAIGNYY, CDR2 EKD. This CDR3 is CACDTVDIAGGQSSWDTRQMFF. The CDR3 region has the DNA TGTGCCTGTGACACCGTGGACATTGCTGGGGGACAAAGCTCCTGGGACACCCGACAGATGTTTTTC.

In its sample, this clone was seen many times. This chain joins TRDV2 and TRDJ1, with a possible D match to TRDD3 (5 bases). Matching the DNA to germline supplied the J gene, which TCRdb does not give. This CDR3 contains 16 residues. Trimming left V 3 bases short and J 2 bases short, with 18 bases between. Germline V gene sequence: CDR1 GEAIGNYY, CDR2 EKD. The CDR3 DNA sequence: TGTGCCTGTGACCTACTAGGAGGGGCTGGGACCGATAAACTCATCTTT. It codes for CACDLLGGAGTDKLIF.

This clone was seen ten or more times. The protein held in TCRdb is that of a much larger clone and does not match this DNA's translation at residue 16, likely because of a read error; the protein shown is translated from the DNA. The chain recombines TRDV2 with TRDJ1; 9 bases are shared with TRDD3. Here the J gene came from matching the DNA to germline, since TCRdb omits it. Per germline, CDR1 GEAIGNYY and CDR2 EKD. The CDR3 consists of 19 residues. The CDR3 DNA reads as TGTGCCTGTGACTCTCTAACTGGGGGACAGACTGAGTACACCGATAGACTCATCTTT. Translating it yields CACDSLTGGQTEYTDRLIF.

In this sample, this clone turned up a few times. The protein TCRdb gives is from a much larger clone and does not agree with this DNA's translation at residue 15, likely a read error; the protein shown here comes from the DNA. The chain links TRDV1 to TRDJ1, with TRDD3 matching 13 bases. The CDR3 is made up of 19 amino acids. CDR1 is TSWWSYY and CDR2 is QGS in the germline V gene. The CDR3: CALLTPPNWGIRGTNKLIF. The CDR3 DNA reads as TGTGCTCTTCTCACCCCTCCAAACTGGGGGATACGGGGCACCAATAAACTCATCTTT.

Comments on this clone: The protein given by TCRdb reflects a much larger clone and differs at residue 3 from this DNA's translation, likely from a read error; the protein shown is the DNA's translation. The gene calls are TRDV2 and TRDJ1; 7 positions agree with TRDD3. Trimming took 8 bases from V and 2 from J; bases not matched to a gene: 16. This CDR3 is built from 16 residues. The germline V gene encodes CDR1 GEAIGNYY and CDR2 EKD. The CDR3 reads CAYDFLGGDRTDKLIF. The CDR3 bases are TGTGCCTATGATTTCCTGGGGGGAGACCGAACCGATAAACTCATCTTT.

Worth noting for this clone: It is likely a read error: a sequence one base away is far more abundant. The sample holds other DNA sequences that translate to the same CDR3. CDR3 in amino acids: CALGELGRETTLLGDNGNTDKLIF. The CDR3 DNA reads TGTGCTCTTGGGGAGCTAGGAAGGGAGACGACCTTACTGGGGGATAATGGGAACACCGATAAACTCATCTTT. This chain joins TRDV1 and TRDJ1, with 11 bases that match TRDD3. CDR1 is TSWWSYY and CDR2 is QGS in the germline V gene. The CDR3 covers 24 residues. V was pared by 3 bases and J by 0 bases, with 27 bases of the junction left unmatched.